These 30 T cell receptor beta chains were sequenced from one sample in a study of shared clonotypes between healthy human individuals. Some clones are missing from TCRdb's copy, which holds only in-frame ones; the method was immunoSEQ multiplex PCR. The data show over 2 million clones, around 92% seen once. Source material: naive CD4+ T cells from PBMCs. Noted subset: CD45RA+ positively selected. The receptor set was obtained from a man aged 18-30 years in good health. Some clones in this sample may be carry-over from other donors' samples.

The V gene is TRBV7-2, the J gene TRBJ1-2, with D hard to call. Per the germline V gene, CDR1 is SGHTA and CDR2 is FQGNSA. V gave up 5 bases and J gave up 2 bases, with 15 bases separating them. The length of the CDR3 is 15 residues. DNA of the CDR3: TGTGCCAGCAGCCTACGTCCCGACGGCAACTATGGCTACACCTTC. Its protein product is CASSLRPDGNYGYTF. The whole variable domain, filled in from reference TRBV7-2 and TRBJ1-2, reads GAGVSQSPSNKVTEKGKDVELRCDPISGHTALYWYRQSLGQGLEFLIYFQGNSAPDKSGLPSDRFSAERTGGSVSTLTIQRTQQEDSAVYLCASSLRPDGNYGYTFGSGTRLTVV.

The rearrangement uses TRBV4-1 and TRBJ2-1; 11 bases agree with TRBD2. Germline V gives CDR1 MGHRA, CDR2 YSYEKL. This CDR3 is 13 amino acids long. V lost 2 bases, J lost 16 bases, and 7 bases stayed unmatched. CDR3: CASSQPRLAGQFF. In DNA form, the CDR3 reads TGCGCCAGCAGCCAACCCAGACTAGCGGGACAATTCTTC.

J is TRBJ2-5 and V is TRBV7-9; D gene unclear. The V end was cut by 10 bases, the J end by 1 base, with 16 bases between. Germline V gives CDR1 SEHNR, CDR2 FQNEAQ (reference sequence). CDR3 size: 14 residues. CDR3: CATSFGSIQETQYF. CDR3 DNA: TGTGCCACCTCGTTCGGTTCGATCCAAGAGACCCAGTACTTC.

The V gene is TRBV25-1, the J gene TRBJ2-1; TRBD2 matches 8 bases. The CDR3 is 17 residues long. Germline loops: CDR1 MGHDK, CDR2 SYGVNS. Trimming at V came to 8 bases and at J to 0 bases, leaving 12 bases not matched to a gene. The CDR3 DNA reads TGTGCCAGCCGTTACTCTGCGGGGGGTCCCTCCTACAATGAGCAGTTCTTC. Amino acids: CASRYSAGGPSYNEQFF. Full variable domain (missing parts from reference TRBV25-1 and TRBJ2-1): EADIYQTPRYLVIGTGKKITLECSQTMGHDKMYWYQQDPGMELHLIHYSYGVNSTEKGDLSSESTVSRIRTEHFPLTLESARPSHTSQYLCASRYSAGGPSYNEQFFGPGTRLTVL.

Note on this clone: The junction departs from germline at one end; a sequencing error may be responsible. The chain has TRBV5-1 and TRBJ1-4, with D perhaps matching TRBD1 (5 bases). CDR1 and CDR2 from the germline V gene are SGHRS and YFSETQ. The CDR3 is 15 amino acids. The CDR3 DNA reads TGCGCCAGCAGCTTTGGGGGTGTGGCGAATGGAAAACTGTTTTTT. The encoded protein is CASSFGGVANGKLFF.

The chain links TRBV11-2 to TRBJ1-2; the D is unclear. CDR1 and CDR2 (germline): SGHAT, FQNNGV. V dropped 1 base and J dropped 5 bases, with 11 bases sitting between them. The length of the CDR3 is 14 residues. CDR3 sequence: CASSLGSPLYGYTF. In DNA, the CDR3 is TGTGCCAGCAGCTTAGGCTCGCCGCTTTATGGCTACACCTTC.

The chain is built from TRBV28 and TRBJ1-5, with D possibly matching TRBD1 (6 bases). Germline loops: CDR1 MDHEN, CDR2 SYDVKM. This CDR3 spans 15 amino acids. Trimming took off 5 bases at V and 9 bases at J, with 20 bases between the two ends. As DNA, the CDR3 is TGTGCCAGCAGTCTACACTCGGGGGCGGTTCGGCCCCAGCATTTT. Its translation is CASSLHSGAVRPQHF.

CDR3 nucleotide sequence: TGTGCCAGCAGCGTAGAAGGACAGGGGCGGACCCAGTACTTC. This encodes CASSVEGQGRTQYF. The rearrangement links TRBV9 to TRBJ2-5; 9 nucleotides line up with TRBD1. The CDR3 totals 14 residues. With 0 bases clipped from V and 7 bases from J, the junction kept 4 bases outside the gene matches. In germline, CDR1 is SGDLS, CDR2 YYNGEE.

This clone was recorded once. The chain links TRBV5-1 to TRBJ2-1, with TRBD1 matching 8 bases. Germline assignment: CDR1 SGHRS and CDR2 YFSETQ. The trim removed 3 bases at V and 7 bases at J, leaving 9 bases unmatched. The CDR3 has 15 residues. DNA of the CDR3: TGCGCCAGCAGCTCTGCCGGACAGGGTTTGAATGAGCAGTTCTTC. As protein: CASSSAGQGLNEQFF. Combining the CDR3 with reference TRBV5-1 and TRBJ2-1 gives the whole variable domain KAGVTQTPRYLIKTRGQQVTLSCSPISGHRSVSWYQQTPGQGLQFLFEYFSETQRNKGNFPGRFSGRQFSNSRSEMNVSTLELGDSALYLCASSSAGQGLNEQFFGPGTRLTVL.

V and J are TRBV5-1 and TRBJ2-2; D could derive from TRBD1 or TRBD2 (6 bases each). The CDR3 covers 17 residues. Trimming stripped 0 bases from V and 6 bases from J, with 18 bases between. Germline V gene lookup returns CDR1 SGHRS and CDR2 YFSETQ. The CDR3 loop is CASSLEPRGGGSGELFF. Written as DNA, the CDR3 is TGCGCCAGCAGCTTGGAACCTCGCGGAGGGGGGTCCGGGGAGCTGTTTTTT.

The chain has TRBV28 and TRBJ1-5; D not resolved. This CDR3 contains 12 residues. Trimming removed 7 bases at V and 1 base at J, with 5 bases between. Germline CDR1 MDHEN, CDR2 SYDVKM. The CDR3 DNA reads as TGTGCCAGCAAGTGGAGCAATCAGCCCCAGCATTTT. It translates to CASKWSNQPQHF.

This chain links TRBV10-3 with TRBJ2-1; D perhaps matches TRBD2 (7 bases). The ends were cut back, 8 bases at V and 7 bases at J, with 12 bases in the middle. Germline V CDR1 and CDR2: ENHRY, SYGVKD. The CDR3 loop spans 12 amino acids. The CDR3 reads CAIGGGRNEQFF. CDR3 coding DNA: TGTGCCATCGGGGGGGGCCGGAATGAGCAGTTCTTC.

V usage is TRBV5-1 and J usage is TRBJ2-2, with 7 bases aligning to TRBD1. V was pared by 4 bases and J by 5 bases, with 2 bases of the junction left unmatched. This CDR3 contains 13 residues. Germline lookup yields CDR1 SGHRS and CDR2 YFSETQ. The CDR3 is CASSDRDTGELFF. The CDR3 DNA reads TGCGCCAGCAGCGACAGGGATACCGGGGAGCTGTTTTTT.

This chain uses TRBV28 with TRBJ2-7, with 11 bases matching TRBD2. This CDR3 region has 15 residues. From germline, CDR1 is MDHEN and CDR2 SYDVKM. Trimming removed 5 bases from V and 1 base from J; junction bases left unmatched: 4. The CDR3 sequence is CASSTSGSASYEQYF. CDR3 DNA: TGTGCCAGCAGTACTAGCGGGAGCGCGTCCTACGAGCAGTACTTC.

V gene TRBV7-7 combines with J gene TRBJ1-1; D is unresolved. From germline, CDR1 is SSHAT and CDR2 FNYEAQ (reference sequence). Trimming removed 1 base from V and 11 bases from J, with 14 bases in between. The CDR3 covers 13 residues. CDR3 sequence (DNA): TGTGCCAGCAGCTTAGAGCGGCAGTCCCCGGCTTTCTTT. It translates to CASSLERQSPAFF. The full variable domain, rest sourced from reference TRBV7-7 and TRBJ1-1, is GAGVSQSPRYKVTKRGQDVTLRCDPISSHATLYWYQQALGQGPEFLTYFNYEAQPDKSGLPSDRFSAERPEGSISTLTIQRTEQRDSAMYRCASSLERQSPAFFGQGTRLTVV.

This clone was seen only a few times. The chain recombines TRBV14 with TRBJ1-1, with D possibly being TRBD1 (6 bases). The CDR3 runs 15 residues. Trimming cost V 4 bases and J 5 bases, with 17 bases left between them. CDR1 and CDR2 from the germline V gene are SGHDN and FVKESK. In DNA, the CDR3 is TGTGCCAGCAGCCTGAGTCAGGGTAGGGGGACTGAAGCTTTCTTT. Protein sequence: CASSLSQGRGTEAFF.

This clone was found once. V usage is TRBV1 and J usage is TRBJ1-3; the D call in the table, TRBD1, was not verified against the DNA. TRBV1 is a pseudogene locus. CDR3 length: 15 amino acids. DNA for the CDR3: TGCACCAGCAGCCGCCGAACCGGGACAGGGAGTCCCATATATTTT. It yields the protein CTSSRRTGTGSPIYF.

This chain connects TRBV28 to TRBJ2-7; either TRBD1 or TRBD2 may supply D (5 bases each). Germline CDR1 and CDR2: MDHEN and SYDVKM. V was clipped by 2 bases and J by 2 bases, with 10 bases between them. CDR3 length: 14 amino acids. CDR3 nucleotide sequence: TGTGCCAGCAGTTTAAAGGGACCACCCTACGAGCAGTACTTC. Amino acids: CASSLKGPPYEQYF.

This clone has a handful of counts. The CDR3 nucleotides are TGTGCCAGCAGTTTAGACAGGCCTTCCATAGAGACCCAGTACTTC. This sequence encodes CASSLDRPSIETQYF. J is TRBJ2-5 and V is TRBV28, with TRBD1 as a possible D gene (6 bases). Germline CDR1 reads MDHEN; CDR2 reads SYDVKM. Trimming removed 2 bases at V and 4 bases at J, with 14 bases between. The CDR3 length is 15 residues.

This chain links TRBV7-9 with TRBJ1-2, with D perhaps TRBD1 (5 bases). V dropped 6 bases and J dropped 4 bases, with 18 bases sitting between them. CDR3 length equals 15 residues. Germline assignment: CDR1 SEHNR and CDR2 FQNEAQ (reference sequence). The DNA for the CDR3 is TGTGCCAGCAGGAGGGGAGGGACGTCCCCCTATGGCTACACCTTC. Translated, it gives CASRRGGTSPYGYTF.

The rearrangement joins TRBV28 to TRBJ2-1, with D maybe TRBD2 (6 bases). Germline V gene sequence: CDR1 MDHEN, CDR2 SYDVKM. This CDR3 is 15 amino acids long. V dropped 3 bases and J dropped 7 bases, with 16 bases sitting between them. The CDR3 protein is CASSFQRAGRNEQFF. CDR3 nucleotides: TGTGCCAGCAGTTTTCAGCGGGCCGGAAGGAATGAGCAGTTCTTC.

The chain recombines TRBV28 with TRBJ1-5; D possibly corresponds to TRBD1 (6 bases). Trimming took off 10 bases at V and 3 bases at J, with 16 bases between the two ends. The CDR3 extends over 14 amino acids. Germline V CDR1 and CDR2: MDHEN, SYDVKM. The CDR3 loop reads CATKIGQYNQPQHF. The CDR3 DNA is TGTGCCACCAAAATCGGACAGTACAATCAGCCCCAGCATTTT.

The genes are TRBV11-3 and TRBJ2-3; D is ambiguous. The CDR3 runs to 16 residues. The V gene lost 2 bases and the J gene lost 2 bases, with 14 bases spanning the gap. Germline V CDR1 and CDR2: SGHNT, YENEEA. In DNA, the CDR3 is TGTGCCAGCAGCTTAAGAGCACTGGGTTCCACAGATACGCAGTATTTT. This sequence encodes CASSLRALGSTDTQYF.

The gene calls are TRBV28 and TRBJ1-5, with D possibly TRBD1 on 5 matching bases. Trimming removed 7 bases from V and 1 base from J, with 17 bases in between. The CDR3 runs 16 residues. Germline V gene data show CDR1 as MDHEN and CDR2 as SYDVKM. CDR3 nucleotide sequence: TGTGCCAGCAACCAACCCGGGGGTCGCAGCAATCAGCCCCAGCATTTT. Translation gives CASNQPGGRSNQPQHF.

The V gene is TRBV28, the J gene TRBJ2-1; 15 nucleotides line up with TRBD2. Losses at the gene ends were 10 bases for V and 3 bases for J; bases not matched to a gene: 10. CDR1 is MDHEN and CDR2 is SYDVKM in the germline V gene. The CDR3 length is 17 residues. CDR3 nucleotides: TGTGCCATCTTCTCCGGGACTAGCGGGAGGCTCTACAATGAGCAGTTCTTC. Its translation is CAIFSGTSGRLYNEQFF.

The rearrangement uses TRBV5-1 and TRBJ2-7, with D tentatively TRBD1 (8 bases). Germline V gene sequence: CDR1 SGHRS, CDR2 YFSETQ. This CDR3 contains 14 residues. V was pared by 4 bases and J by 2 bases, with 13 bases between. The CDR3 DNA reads TGCGCCAGCAGCACAGCGGGACAGGCCTACGAGCAGTACTTC. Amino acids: CASSTAGQAYEQYF. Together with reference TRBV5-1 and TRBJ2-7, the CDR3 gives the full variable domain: KAGVTQTPRYLIKTRGQQVTLSCSPISGHRSVSWYQQTPGQGLQFLFEYFSETQRNKGNFPGRFSGRQFSNSRSEMNVSTLELGDSALYLCASSTAGQAYEQYFGPGTRLTVT.

CDR3 nucleotides: TGTGCCAGCAGTTTAACGGCAGGGACTCAGCCCCAGCATTTT. Translation gives CASSLTAGTQPQHF. The gene calls are TRBV27 and TRBJ1-5; a possible D gene is TRBD1 (5 bases). The V and J ends lost 2 bases and 6 bases respectively, with 11 bases between them. Germline CDR1 and CDR2: MNHEY and SMNVEV (reference sequence). The length of the CDR3 is 14 residues.

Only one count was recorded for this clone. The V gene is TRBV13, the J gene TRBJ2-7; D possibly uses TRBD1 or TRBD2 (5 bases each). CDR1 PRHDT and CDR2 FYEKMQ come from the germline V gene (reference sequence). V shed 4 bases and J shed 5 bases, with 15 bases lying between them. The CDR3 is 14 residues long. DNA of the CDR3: TGTGCCAGCAGCTCGGGACCCTGGAGTAACGAGCAGTACTTC. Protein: CASSSGPWSNEQYF. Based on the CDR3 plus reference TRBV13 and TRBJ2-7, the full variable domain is AAGVIQSPRHLIKEKRETATLKCYPIPRHDTVYWYQQGPGQDPQFLISFYEKMQSDKGSIPDRFSAQQFSDYHSELNMSSLELGDSALYFCASSSGPWSNEQYFGPGTRLTVT.

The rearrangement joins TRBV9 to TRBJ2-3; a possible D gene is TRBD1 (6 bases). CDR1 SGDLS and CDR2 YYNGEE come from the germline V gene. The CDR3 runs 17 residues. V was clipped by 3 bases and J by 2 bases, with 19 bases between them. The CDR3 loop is CASSAARGSSNTDTQYF. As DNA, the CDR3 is TGTGCCAGCAGCGCAGCGAGGGGGTCATCGAACACAGATACGCAGTATTTT.

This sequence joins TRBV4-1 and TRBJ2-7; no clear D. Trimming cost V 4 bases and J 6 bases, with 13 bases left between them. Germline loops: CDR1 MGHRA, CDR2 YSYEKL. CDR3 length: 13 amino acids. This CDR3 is CASSRTSTPEQYF. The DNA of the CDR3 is TGCGCCAGCAGCCGAACATCTACACCCGAGCAGTACTTC.